This entry concerns a single T cell receptor (beta chain). This entry belongs to a study of blood T cell repertoires in COVID-19. On the study more broadly: Researchers got acute and convalescent COVID-19 samples from the United States, Italy and Spain. Sample material is recorded as cDNA or gDNA derived from T cells, B-cell-depleted T cells, or PBMCs.

Looked up from germline, CDR1 is SGDLS and CDR2 is YYNGEE. Trimming stripped 4 bases from V and 6 bases from J, with 14 bases between. This CDR3 is built from 14 residues. Methods used by the authors: Amplification of reference gene primers provided the estimated nucleated cell counts. Using immunoSEQ multiplex PCR, the repertoire was profiled, and TCRdb retains in-frame clones only, with some absent. Clone size and the V and J calls come from that table; the DNA yielded D and trimming. The sample yields around 370,000 clones, about 87% seen once. Those enrolled in Seattle joined during active infection and were followed longitudinally afterward.

This clonotype originated in a woman aged 50 to 60 with COVID-19, enrolled during active disease. The source material was peripheral blood. The J gene is TRBJ2-1, the V gene TRBV9, with a possible D match to TRBD1 (6 bases). CDR3 protein: CASSPDRMRNEQFF. The CDR3 DNA sequence: TGTGCCAGCAGCCCTGACAGGATGCGCAATGAGCAGTTCTTC.